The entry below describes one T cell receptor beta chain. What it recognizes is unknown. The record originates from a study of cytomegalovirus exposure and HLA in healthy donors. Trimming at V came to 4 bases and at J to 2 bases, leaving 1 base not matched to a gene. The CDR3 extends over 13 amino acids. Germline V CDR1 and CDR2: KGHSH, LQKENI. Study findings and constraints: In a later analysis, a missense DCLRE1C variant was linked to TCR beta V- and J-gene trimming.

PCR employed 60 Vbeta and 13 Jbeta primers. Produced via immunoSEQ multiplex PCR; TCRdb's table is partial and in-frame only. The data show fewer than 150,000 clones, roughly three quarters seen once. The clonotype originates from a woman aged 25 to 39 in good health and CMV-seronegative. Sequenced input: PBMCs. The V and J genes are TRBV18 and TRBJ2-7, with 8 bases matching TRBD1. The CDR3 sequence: CASSRDRTYEQYV. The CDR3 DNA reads TGTGCCAGCTCACGGGACAGGACCTACGAGCAGTACGTC.